The 31 T cell receptor beta chains in this list originate from one sample, sequenced in a study of patients and donors after allogeneic stem cell transplantation. TCRdb re-called the RT-PCR reads with MiXCR, one entry per CDR3 protein. The sample consists of fewer than 25,000 distinct CDR3 sequences, 25% to 30% of them appearing once. The sample consisted of blood, either unsorted or a sorted T cell fraction (not recorded which). These receptors were obtained from a human donor who was either an allogeneic HSCT recipient or a stem cell or donor lymphocyte infusion donor (not recorded which). It is not recorded whose cells these are; they may come from a transplant donor.

The sample holds a few counts of this clonotype. This chain's CDR3 is CASSLAGAAPYGYTF. In DNA form, the CDR3 reads TGTGCCAGCAGCTTAGCCGGAGCGGCGCCCTATGGCTACACCTTC. The V call is TRBV7-9, the J call TRBJ1-2; D call uncertain. Germline CDR1 and CDR2: SEHNR and FQNEAQ (reference sequence). This CDR3 has 15 amino acids. V lost 0 bases to trimming and J lost 4 bases, with 12 bases between them.

This clonotype was detected only a few times. The rearrangement uses TRBV7-2 and TRBJ1-1; unclear D gene. Trimming removed 2 bases from V and 4 bases from J, with 11 bases in between. From germline, CDR1 is SGHTA and CDR2 FQGNSA. This CDR3 is 14 amino acids long. CDR3 sequence (DNA): TGTGCCAGCAGCTTAATCGTCAGTATCACTGAAGCTTTCTTT. Encoded protein: CASSLIVSITEAFF.

This chain joins TRBV10-3 and TRBJ1-2; no reliable D call. Trimming left V 4 bases short and J 4 bases short, with 10 bases between. The CDR3 length is 13 residues. Germline V lookup: CDR1 ENHRY, CDR2 SYGVKD. The CDR3 region has the DNA TGTGCCATCAGTGTAACGGCCTCCTATGGCTACACCTTC. Translation gives CAISVTASYGYTF.

This clonotype was detected many times. This chain connects TRBV10-3 to TRBJ1-3, with a tentative D call TRBD1 (5 bases). The V and J ends lost 6 bases and 0 bases respectively, with 9 bases between them. The length of the CDR3 is 14 residues. Germline values: CDR1 ENHRY, CDR2 SYGVKD. The CDR3 nucleotides read TGTGCCATCAGGCGGGGGAGCTCTGGAAACACCATATATTTT. Translating it yields CAIRRGSSGNTIYF.

The V gene is TRBV9, the J gene TRBJ1-3; D remains ambiguous. V lost 4 bases and J lost 2, with 19 bases in between. The CDR3 consists of 17 residues. The germline V gene has CDR1 SGDLS and CDR2 YYNGEE. For the CDR3, the DNA is TGTGCCAGCAGCCCCCGGGCCTGCCTGAGGACTGGAAACACCATATATTTT. Amino acid sequence: CASSPRACLRTGNTIYF.

The rearrangement links TRBV28 to TRBJ1-4; D is uncertain. Trimming removed 4 bases at V and 8 bases at J, with 17 bases between. Germline CDR1 and CDR2: MDHEN and SYDVKM. This CDR3 is 15 amino acids long. CDR3 region: CASSSQEGVREKLFF. Written as DNA, the CDR3 is TGTGCCAGCAGTTCCCAAGAGGGAGTCAGGGAAAAACTGTTTTTT. The full variable domain, rest sourced from reference TRBV28 and TRBJ1-4, is DVKVTQSSRYLVKRTGEKVFLECVQDMDHENMFWYRQDPGLGLRLIYFSYDVKMKEKGDIPEGYSVSREKKERFSLILESASTNQTSMYLCASSSQEGVREKLFFGSGTQLSVL.

The chain is built from TRBV6-1 and TRBJ2-5; D remains ambiguous. V gave up 5 bases and J gave up 4 bases, with 17 bases separating them. CDR1 and CDR2 (germline): MNHNS, SASEGT. This CDR3 region has 15 residues. The CDR3 nucleotides read TGTGCCAGCAGTCCCCCGGCCCTTTCCCTAGAGACCCAGTACTTC. This encodes CASSPPALSLETQYF.

The J gene is TRBJ2-2, the V gene TRBV12-5; 9 bases line up with TRBD2. Germline lookup yields CDR1 LGHNT and CDR2 FRNRAP. The CDR3 is made up of 16 amino acids. J was trimmed by 6 bases and V by 0 bases; bases with no gene match: 5. The chain's CDR3 is CASGLVLSSGAGELFF. CDR3 DNA sequence: TGTGCTAGTGGTTTGGTACTCTCTAGCGGGGCCGGGGAGCTGTTTTTT.

This clonotype was recorded at least ten times. The V and J genes are TRBV11-2 and TRBJ1-2; D is possibly TRBD1 (6 bases). V gave up 4 bases and J gave up 4 bases, with 16 bases separating them. The V gene's germline CDR1 is SGHAT and CDR2 FQNNGV. The CDR3 covers 15 residues. As DNA, the CDR3 is TGTGCCAGCAGCTCAGTTGGGGGCATGGGCTATGGCTACACCTTC. It yields the protein CASSSVGGMGYGYTF.

The V call is TRBV4-3, the J call TRBJ2-5, with D hard to call. Looked up from germline, CDR1 is LGHNA and CDR2 is YSLEER. The CDR3 extends over 15 amino acids. With 1 base removed from V and 2 bases from J, the gap between germline ends came to 11 bases. The CDR3 coding sequence is TGCGCCAGCAGCCAAGCGTTTGGCAGACAAGAGACCCAGTACTTC. Protein sequence: CASSQAFGRQETQYF.

This clonotype was detected a few times. V usage is TRBV7-3 and J usage is TRBJ1-2; no clear D gene. Trimming stripped 4 bases from V and 0 bases from J, with 6 bases between. CDR3 length equals 13 residues. Germline CDR1 reads SGHTA; CDR2 reads FQGTGA. CDR3 bases: TGTGCCAGCAGCTCCGGGCCTAACTATGGCTACACCTTC. Its translation: CASSSGPNYGYTF.

The chain joins TRBV12-3 or TRBV12-4 to TRBJ2-3, with D possibly being TRBD2 (6 bases). V was trimmed by 8 bases and J by 0 bases, leaving 15 bases between them. The CDR3 has 15 residues. CDR3 in DNA: TGTGCCAGCGGGAGACTAGTGGTTAGCACAGATACGCAGTATTTT. This encodes CASGRLVVSTDTQYF.

This clonotype has only a few counts. This chain uses TRBV18 with TRBJ1-4; TRBD1 is a possible D gene (5 bases). Germline V gene sequence: CDR1 KGHSH, CDR2 LQKENI. Trimming took off 5 bases at V and 8 bases at J, with 15 bases between the two ends. The CDR3 has 14 amino acids. CDR3 nucleotides: TGTGCCAGCTCATCTACCACTGGGACCGAAAAACTGTTTTTT. It yields the protein CASSSTTGTEKLFF.

The chain recombines TRBV4-1 with TRBJ2-5, with 11 nucleotides matching TRBD2. V dropped 0 bases and J dropped 3; count of bases not matched to a gene: 3. This CDR3 has 16 amino acids. The germline V gene encodes CDR1 MGHRA and CDR2 YSYEKL. The CDR3 nucleotides read TGCGCCAGCAGCCAAGATAAGGGACTAGCGGAAGAGACCCAGTACTTC. It is translated as CASSQDKGLAEETQYF.

This clonotype has more than one count but fewer than ten. For the CDR3, the DNA is TGCAGTGCTGAGATAGGGACTGAAGCTTTCTTT. It specifies CSAEIGTEAFF. V gene TRBV20-1 combines with J gene TRBJ1-1; no firm D call. The length of the CDR3 is 11 residues. The germline V gene encodes CDR1 DFQATT and CDR2 SNEGSKA (reference sequence). The V gene lost 5 bases and the J gene lost 5 bases, with 9 bases spanning the gap.

This chain uses TRBV5-6 with TRBJ1-6, with unresolved D. CDR1 and CDR2 (germline): SGHDT, YYEEEE. The CDR3 has 17 amino acids. Deletions cut 3 bases from V and 0 bases from J, with 13 bases between. The CDR3 sequence: CASSSVGGSSYNSPLHF. The CDR3 coding sequence is TGTGCCAGCAGCTCCGTGGGCGGGAGCTCCTATAATTCACCCCTCCACTTT.

This clonotype is a singleton in its sample. The chain uses TRBV24-1 and TRBJ2-3, with 12 bases aligning to TRBD2. Germline V gene data show CDR1 as KGHDR and CDR2 as SFDVKD. The CDR3 loop spans 17 amino acids. The trim removed 3 bases at V and 9 bases at J, leaving 12 bases unmatched. In nucleotides, the CDR3 is TGTGCCACCAGTGATACCAGGACTAGCGGGAACCCCAGAACGCAGTATTTT. This encodes CATSDTRTSGNPRTQYF.

This sequence joins TRBV4-3 and TRBJ1-6, with D unresolved. The CDR3 consists of 15 residues. Germline CDR1 and CDR2: LGHNA and YSLEER. Trimming took 3 bases from V and 6 from J, leaving 12 bases between them. The CDR3: CASSQAGWGNSPLHF. CDR3 DNA: TGCGCCAGCAGCCAGGCCGGATGGGGTAATTCACCCCTCCACTTT.

The V and J genes are TRBV12-3 or TRBV12-4 and TRBJ1-3, with D unresolved. Trimming cost V 6 bases and J 4 bases, with 13 bases left between them. This CDR3 is 14 amino acids long. The CDR3 coding sequence is TGTGCCAGCAGCCAGCCTGGAAGAGGAAACACCATATATTTT. Its translation is CASSQPGRGNTIYF.

DNA of the CDR3: TGCAGTGCGTCTATCGCGGAAGTCTATGGCTACACCTTC. Protein: CSASIAEVYGYTF. The J gene is TRBJ1-2, the V gene TRBV20-1; D is unclear. The CDR3 loop spans 13 amino acids. The V end was cut by 6 bases, the J end by 4 bases, with 15 bases between. CDR1 is DFQATT, CDR2 SNEGSKA, per germline (reference sequence).

In nucleotides, the CDR3 is TGTGCCAGCAGTCCCTACGCGTTCTACGAGCAGTACTTC. This translates into CASSPYAFYEQYF. The chain recombines TRBV28 with TRBJ2-7; D remains unclear. V gave up 5 bases and J gave up 3 bases, with 11 bases separating them. This CDR3 spans 13 amino acids. CDR1 and CDR2 (germline): MDHEN, SYDVKM.

The chain links TRBV28 to TRBJ2-7; D ambiguous. Germline assignment: CDR1 MDHEN and CDR2 SYDVKM. This CDR3 contains 14 residues. Between the trimmed V and J ends, which lost 2 bases and 0 bases, there was a span of 8 bases. The CDR3 bases are TGTGCCAGCAGTTTAGTCGGGCTCTCCTACGAGCAGTACTTC. It specifies CASSLVGLSYEQYF.

This clonotype was seen at least ten times. This chain links TRBV19 with TRBJ1-5; D is ambiguous. With 8 bases removed from V and 2 bases from J, the gap between germline ends came to 7 bases. The germline gives CDR1 LNHDA, CDR2 SQIVND (reference sequence). The CDR3 has 12 amino acids. Here the CDR3 DNA reads TGTGCCAGTCATCGTGGCAATCAGCCCCAGCATTTT. It specifies CASHRGNQPQHF. Full variable domain (remainder filled in from reference TRBV19 and TRBJ1-5): DGGITQSPKYLFRKEGQNVTLSCEQNLNHDAMYWYRQDPGQGLRLIYYSQIVNDFQKGDIAEGYSVSREKKESFPLTVTSAQKNPTAFYLCASHRGNQPQHFGDGTRLSIL.

This chain uses TRBV5-1 with TRBJ2-3; the match to TRBD1 covers 10 bases. Germline assignment: CDR1 SGHRS and CDR2 YFSETQ. The CDR3 length is 16 residues. J was trimmed by 3 bases and V by 4 bases; bases with no gene match: 8. CDR3 protein: CASSDFGTGVTDTQYF. The DNA of the CDR3 is TGCGCCAGCAGCGATTTCGGGACAGGGGTAACAGATACGCAGTATTTT.

This clonotype was counted a few times. The V gene is TRBV28, the J gene TRBJ1-1; TRBD1 agrees at 8 bases. The CDR3 covers 15 residues. The germline V gene encodes CDR1 MDHEN and CDR2 SYDVKM. With 4 bases clipped from V and 0 bases from J, the junction kept 4 bases outside the gene matches. The CDR3 nucleotides read TGTGCCAGCAGTTCGTTACAGGGGGTGAACACTGAAGCTTTCTTT. Protein sequence: CASSSLQGVNTEAFF.

V gene TRBV20-1 combines with J gene TRBJ1-4; D gene uncertain. V was pared by 5 bases and J by 6 bases, with 16 bases between. CDR1 is DFQATT and CDR2 is SNEGSKA in the germline V gene (reference sequence). This CDR3 is 14 amino acids long. CDR3 amino acids: CSAEEVQWHEKLFF. CDR3 nucleotide sequence: TGCAGTGCTGAAGAAGTTCAATGGCATGAAAAACTGTTTTTT.

This clonotype was recorded a few times. This sequence joins TRBV12-3 or TRBV12-4 and TRBJ2-3; 9 bases line up with TRBD2. With V trimmed by 1 base and J by 5 bases, 4 bases remained unmatched. The CDR3 spans 15 residues. The CDR3 region is CASSLGGGARDTQYF. Written as DNA, the CDR3 is TGTGCCAGCAGTTTAGGCGGGGGGGCCAGAGATACGCAGTATTTT.

V gene TRBV3-1 combines with J gene TRBJ1-6, with a possible D match to TRBD1 (5 bases). Trimming cost V 4 bases and J 10 bases, with 14 bases left between them. There are 14 residues in the CDR3. Germline V gives CDR1 LGHDT, CDR2 YNNKEL (reference sequence). The CDR3 nucleotides are TGTGCCAGCAGCCTTGGGGACGTTAACTCACCCCTCCACTTT. Encoded protein: CASSLGDVNSPLHF.

This chain connects TRBV12-3 or TRBV12-4 to TRBJ2-1; 11 bases map to TRBD2. This CDR3 comprises 15 residues. With 7 bases clipped from V and 10 bases from J, the junction kept 12 bases outside the gene matches. The CDR3 sequence: CASTFDLAGGQEQFF. Here the CDR3 DNA reads TGTGCCAGCACCTTCGACTTAGCGGGGGGGCAAGAGCAGTTCTTC.

The rearrangement joins TRBV12-3 or TRBV12-4 to TRBJ1-2, with TRBD1 identical over 7 bases. This CDR3 contains 14 residues. Trimming took 6 bases from V and 0 from J; bases not matched to a gene: 4. CDR3 nucleotide sequence: TGTGCCAGCAGGTGGGGACAGTCTAACTATGGCTACACCTTC. This sequence encodes CASRWGQSNYGYTF.

The chain combines TRBV10-3 with TRBJ1-2, with D hard to call. The CDR3 is made up of 13 amino acids. V lost 6 bases and J lost 6, with 14 bases in between. Germline V CDR1 and CDR2: ENHRY, SYGVKD. The CDR3 region is CAISDWTTDGYTF. The CDR3 DNA is TGTGCCATCAGCGATTGGACCACAGATGGCTACACCTTC.